This TCR beta chain is drawn from a study of blood T cell repertoires in COVID-19. Clones were sequenced by immunoSEQ multiplex PCR, and TCRdb holds only the in-frame ones, with some missing. This sample carries 150,000 to 200,000 clones, about 86% of them seen once, and the ten largest clones take under 15%. CDR1 is GTSNPN and CDR2 is SVGIG in the germline V gene (reference sequence). The trim removed 4 bases at V and 4 bases at J, leaving 4 bases unmatched. The CDR3 totals 15 residues. The sample consisted of peripheral blood. This sequence was found in a man aged 30 to 45 with active or convalescent COVID-19. V usage is TRBV30 and J usage is TRBJ2-5, with 15 bases aligning to TRBD2. The CDR3 DNA reads as TGTGCCTGGATCCCGGGACTAGCGGGAGGAGAGACCCAGTACTTC. This sequence encodes CAWIPGLAGGETQYF.